What follows are 21 T cell receptor beta chains derived from one specimen sequenced in a study of cytomegalovirus exposure and HLA in healthy donors. The primer mix had 60 Vbeta and 13 Jbeta primers. The protocol was immunoSEQ multiplex PCR, while the TCRdb copy is restricted to in-frame clones and leaves out a portion. The sample comprises some 170,000 clones, 60% to 80% of which are singletons, and roughly 6% rests with the top ten. The specimen was PBMCs. Receptors were obtained from a man in his forties or fifties in good health and CMV-seropositive.

This clone was counted once. This sequence joins TRBV6-5 and TRBJ1-5, with TRBD1 identical over 11 bases. Germline loops: CDR1 MNHEY, CDR2 SVGAGI. The CDR3 has 15 amino acids. J lost 5 bases, V lost 0 bases, and 0 bases had no gene match. This CDR3 reads CASSYSGQGDQPQHF. The CDR3 nucleotides read TGTGCCAGCAGTTACTCGGGACAGGGGGATCAGCCCCAGCATTTT.

This clone has more than one count but fewer than ten. The rearrangement links TRBV5-6 to TRBJ2-1; tentatively, D is TRBD1 (6 bases). Trimming took 3 bases from V and 5 from J, leaving 18 bases between them. There are 16 residues in the CDR3. Germline-derived CDR1 and CDR2 are SGHDT and YYEEEE. This CDR3 is CASSSGFGQTNNEQFF. CDR3 DNA: TGTGCCAGCAGCTCGGGATTCGGACAGACCAACAATGAGCAGTTCTTC. The whole variable domain, filled in from reference TRBV5-6 and TRBJ2-1, reads DAGVTQSPTHLIKTRGQQVTLRCSPKSGHDTVSWYQQALGQGPQFIFQYYEEEERQRGNFPDRFSGHQFPNYSSELNVNALLLGDSALYLCASSSGFGQTNNEQFFGPGTRLTVL.

The V call is TRBV11-3, the J call TRBJ2-5, with D possibly being TRBD2 (5 bases). The CDR3 covers 15 residues. V shed 6 bases and J shed 5 bases, with 19 bases lying between them. Germline V gene sequence: CDR1 SGHNT, CDR2 YENEEA. The CDR3, as DNA: TGTGCCAGCAGTTACTTTGAGCACCCGGGGGAGACCCAGTACTTC. Protein sequence: CASSYFEHPGETQYF.

V usage is TRBV28 and J usage is TRBJ2-7; 7 nucleotides line up with TRBD2. The germline V gene encodes CDR1 MDHEN and CDR2 SYDVKM. V shed 5 bases and J 3 bases; nucleotides not matched to a gene: 10. The CDR3 spans 15 residues. The CDR3 nucleotides are TGTGCCAGCAGTCCGGGGAGGGGACGGTACTACGAGCAGTACTTC. It encodes CASSPGRGRYYEQYF.

V gene TRBV19 combines with J gene TRBJ2-1; 8 nucleotides agree with TRBD1. V shed 4 bases, J shed 4 bases, and the junction held 6 bases outside the gene matches. The CDR3 runs 15 residues. Per the germline V gene, CDR1 is LNHDA and CDR2 is SQIVND (reference sequence). CDR3 protein: CASSNNRGWYNEQFF. The CDR3 DNA reads TGTGCCAGTAGTAACAACAGGGGGTGGTACAATGAGCAGTTCTTC.

This clone occurred a few times. V gene TRBV11-3 combines with J gene TRBJ2-7; D is possibly TRBD1 (6 bases). The V end lost 0 bases, the J end lost 3 bases, and 12 bases lay between the germline ends. The CDR3 length is 15 residues. The germline V gene has CDR1 SGHNT and CDR2 YENEEA. This CDR3 is CASSLDGRQDYEQYF. CDR3 in DNA: TGTGCCAGCAGCTTAGACGGTCGACAGGACTACGAGCAGTACTTC.

The rearrangement joins TRBV14 to TRBJ1-3; D gene ambiguous. V was trimmed by 1 base and J by 0 bases, leaving 10 bases between them. CDR3 length equals 16 residues. Germline V gene lookup returns CDR1 SGHDN and CDR2 FVKESK. CDR3 nucleotide sequence: TGTGCCAGCAGCCAAGTACTGTCGAGCTCTGGAAACACCATATATTTT. Protein: CASSQVLSSSGNTIYF.

The chain recombines TRBV5-1 with TRBJ2-7; 8 bases are shared with TRBD2. J lost 3 bases, V lost 5 bases, and 4 bases had no gene match. The germline gives CDR1 SGHRS, CDR2 YFSETQ. CDR3 length: 13 residues. The CDR3 loop is CASRLAENYEQYF. The DNA for the CDR3 is TGCGCCAGCAGACTAGCGGAGAACTACGAGCAGTACTTC.

The rearrangement links TRBV5-1 to TRBJ2-5; 7 nucleotides agree with TRBD2. Germline-derived CDR1 and CDR2 are SGHRS and YFSETQ. CDR3 length: 16 amino acids. The trim removed 3 bases at V and 2 bases at J, leaving 10 bases unmatched. CDR3 protein: CASSSSETSRQETQYF. Here the CDR3 DNA reads TGCGCCAGCAGCTCCTCGGAGACTAGCAGACAAGAGACCCAGTACTTC.

This clone was seen a single time. This chain links TRBV5-1 with TRBJ1-5; D call uncertain. This CDR3 contains 14 residues. Germline V gene data show CDR1 as SGHRS and CDR2 as YFSETQ. V lost 5 bases and J 2 bases, leaving 11 bases between the germline ends. In DNA form, the CDR3 reads TGCGCCAGCAGACGGGAGCCTGGCAATCAGCCCCAGCATTTT. It encodes CASRREPGNQPQHF.

In DNA form, the CDR3 reads TGTGCCAGCAGCTCATTACCAGGGTTGAACACTGAAGCTTTCTTT. It specifies CASSSLPGLNTEAFF. This chain uses TRBV27 with TRBJ1-1; D is perhaps TRBD1 (5 bases). Germline V lookup: CDR1 MNHEY, CDR2 SMNVEV (reference sequence). This CDR3 region has 15 residues. Trimming shortened V by 6 bases and J by 0 bases, and 14 bases separated the two germline ends.

A word on this clone: Compared with germline, one end of the junction differs, possibly owing to a read error. The V call is TRBV5-1, the J call TRBJ2-4; 8 positions match TRBD2. Germline V gives CDR1 SGHRS, CDR2 YFSETQ. CDR3 size: 18 residues. In DNA form, the CDR3 reads TGCGCCAGCAGCTCAGGTACTAGCGGACAGCTAGCCAAAAACAGTCAGTACTTC. Translated, it gives CASSSGTSGQLAKNSQYF.

This clone has only one observation. The rearrangement links TRBV9 to TRBJ1-4; D remains unclear. Germline loops: CDR1 SGDLS, CDR2 YYNGEE. Deletions cut 0 bases from V and 4 bases from J, with 7 bases between. This CDR3 region has 14 residues. The CDR3 loop reads CASSVAGNNEKLFF. The CDR3 region has the DNA TGTGCCAGCAGCGTAGCAGGCAATAATGAAAAACTGTTTTTT.

The chain couples TRBV27 to TRBJ1-3; D uncertain. V was trimmed by 5 bases and J by 1 base, leaving 9 bases between them. Germline CDR1 MNHEY, CDR2 SMNVEV (reference sequence). The CDR3 is 14 residues long. The CDR3, as DNA: TGTGCCAGCAGTCACCCGGGGTCTGGAAACACCATATATTTT. Translated, it gives CASSHPGSGNTIYF.

The chain employs TRBV10-3 and TRBJ1-1; possibly TRBD1 for D (6 bases). Trimming removed 10 bases from V and 1 base from J, with 16 bases in between. Germline V gene lookup returns CDR1 ENHRY and CDR2 SYGVKD. The CDR3 is 14 residues long. CDR3 sequence: CATNRDLWNTEAFF. DNA of the CDR3: TGTGCCACTAACAGGGATTTATGGAACACTGAAGCTTTCTTT.

V is TRBV5-6 and J is TRBJ1-1; tentative D call: TRBD1 (5 bases). This CDR3 comprises 12 residues. The V end was cut by 2 bases, the J end by 7 bases, with 9 bases between. Germline CDR1 is SGHDT and CDR2 is YYEEEE. The CDR3 spells CASSLGRGEAFF. The CDR3 nucleotides are TGTGCCAGCAGCTTAGGTAGGGGTGAAGCTTTCTTT.

V usage is TRBV10-1 and J usage is TRBJ1-5; D ambiguous. V lost 0 bases, J lost 0 bases, and 18 bases lay in between. The CDR3 sequence is 19 residues long. Germline values: CDR1 WNHNN, CDR2 SYGVQD (reference sequence). CDR3 nucleotides: TGCGCCAGCAGTGAGTCAAGTGTATCCGCGGCAGATAGCAATCAGCCCCAGCATTTT. Translation gives CASSESSVSAADSNQPQHF.

The chain carries TRBV14 and TRBJ1-2; 7 bases line up with TRBD1. This CDR3 contains 13 residues. The J segment lost 4 bases and the V segment lost 1 base, leaving 0 bases of the junction unmatched. Germline V lookup: CDR1 SGHDN, CDR2 FVKESK. In nucleotides, the CDR3 is TGTGCCAGCAGCCAAGGGACAGGCTATGGCTACACCTTC. Amino acids: CASSQGTGYGYTF.

The chain couples TRBV28 to TRBJ2-7, with 8 positions matching TRBD2. Germline trimming cut 8 bases from V and 5 bases from J; bases unmatched to any gene: 14. This CDR3 is built from 15 residues. The germline V gene has CDR1 MDHEN and CDR2 SYDVKM. As DNA, the CDR3 is TGTGCCAGCTCTAGTAGCGGCGGGAGGTCGGACGAGCAGTACTTC. Translated, it gives CASSSSGGRSDEQYF.

This clone was detected a few times. The gene calls are TRBV19 and TRBJ2-2; the match to TRBD1 covers 8 bases. J gave up 2 bases and V 8 bases, and 7 bases lay outside the gene matches. The CDR3 runs to 15 residues. CDR1 LNHDA and CDR2 SQIVND come from the germline V gene (reference sequence). The CDR3 DNA sequence: TGTGCCAGTGGAAGACAGGGGCCCAACACCGGGGAGCTGTTTTTT. It codes for CASGRQGPNTGELFF.

In this sample, this clone turned up once. The chain uses TRBV19 and TRBJ2-5, with 7 bases identical to TRBD2. The end of the DNA fits TRBJ2-7 better, so the J call may be wrong. CDR1 LNHDA and CDR2 SQIVND come from the germline V gene (reference sequence). The CDR3 sequence is 17 residues long. The CDR3: CASSIGGSGAWGYEQYF. The CDR3 DNA follows: TGTGCCAGTAGTATCGGCGGGAGCGGGGCCTGGGGATACGAGCAGTACTTC.